This is a list of T cell receptor beta chains from one sample in a study of shared clonotypes between healthy human individuals. Some clones are missing from TCRdb's copy, which holds only in-frame ones; the method was immunoSEQ multiplex PCR. The table includes around 2,100,000 clones, about 95% detected once. Sample: naive CD8+ T cells sorted from blood. The origin of the receptors is a man aged 18 to 29 in good health. Both conserved end residues are part of each CDR3.

v_call,cdr3_aa
TRBV7-6,CASSLRPRLAGGSHEQYF
TRBV2,CASPGLAGDSLYNEQFF
TRBV27,CASSTPYEQYF
TRBV6-5,CASSDLSYEQYF
TRBV6-4,CASSLAGEINEQFF
TRBV5-1,CASSATAGGEINIQYF
TRBV19,CASRDDWVTGELFF
TRBV7-9,CASSSSTNYGYTF
TRBV28,CASSPIGQGVIFAAFF
TRBV5-5,CASSNHDTHYGYTF
TRBV5-6,CASSLEGRQGVFGETQYF
TRBV25-1,CASSEYGTAYEQYF
TRBV9,CASSVEGSGRPYNEQFF
TRBV25-1,CASSEVTGGGLGSPLHF
TRBV6-5,CASSYRTEVGNTIYF
TRBV27,CASSLLGVSGGGWGTEAFF
TRBV10-1,CASSESMGRGNEQFF
TRBV7-7,CASSPGSGTTGELFF
TRBV6-5,CASSPHGSGSGELFF
TRBV9,CASSVGLADDNEQFF
TRBV25-1,CASSEQGVSYGYTF
TRBV27,CASSLGQGGGNTIYF
TRBV27,CASRPLLAGGHTSYEQYF
TRBV28,CASSSGTGPYEQYF
TRBV2,CASSEMGEGADTQYF
TRBV27,CASRPGAGELFF
TRBV5-1,CASSSPRAGQRLYEQYF
TRBV7-7,CASSFRQDEKLFF
TRBV5-1,CASSSTGTAPYEQYF
TRBV6-5,CASRARTGNTIYF
TRBV27,CASRPLGAGRPTQYF
TRBV25-1,CASSDPLNYEQYF
TRBV4-1,CASSQDLLGNTEAFF